This TCR beta chain was documented in a study of identical twins (dated by TCRdb to 2016 to 2017). About the investigation overall: To test whether fetal clonotypes persist, this study deep-sequenced TCR alpha and beta repertoires from monozygotic twins, from unrelated adults of various ages, and from cord blood. To rule out contamination, replicate twin experiments were performed at different times with different library preparation protocols. Study-wide conclusions, independent of this receptor: Compared with coincidental sharing between unrelated individuals, an excess of low generation-probability sequences was observed among out-of-frame TCR alpha sequences shared between twins. Recombination models systematically underestimated out-of-frame TCR alpha sharing in monozygotic twins but agreed with sharing between unrelated individuals. Invariant T cells such as MAIT and iNKT could partly confound zero-insertion analyses, though diverse VJ usage argued against this for most clonotypes. Excess twin sharing in beta out-of-frame sequences was weaker because fewer shared sequences lowered the signal-to-noise ratio. Because the same donors could not be followed over many years, the conclusions relied on cross-sectional statistical analysis. Abundant cord blood beta clonotypes had fewer insertions, young adult naive repertoires showed a similar but weaker trend, and memory repertoires showed no such trend.

All donors were healthy Caucasians. The twin cohort consisted of three pairs of female monozygotic twins, all aged about 18 to 30 years. RNA for TCR libraries was isolated from peripheral blood mononuclear cells. The CDR3 spans 14 residues, from the cysteine through the phenylalanine. Only the CDR3 portion is preserved as DNA: 42 bases, with reading frame beginning at the first base. CDR1 is given as KGHSH and CDR2 as LQKENI, both from the germline V gene. Trimming at the junction amounts to 3 bases on V and 5 bases on J, and the germline ends lie 11 bases apart. Receptor amplification or capture employed 5' RACE. This sample was sequenced with an Illumina HiSeq 2000. A universal primer binding site was added through template switching, and the final cDNA carried a unique molecular identifier so that TCR cDNA molecules could be counted accurately. Specific primers in the conserved constant-segment region were used to synthesize first-strand cDNA for TCR alpha and beta chains. To control for contamination, every cDNA library was double barcoded, receiving both a SMART-Mk sample barcode and Illumina barcodes. Two successive PCR steps introduced TruSeq adapter sequences along with Illumina sample barcodes. Sequencing of the TCR alpha and beta cDNA libraries was done on the Illumina HiSeq platform using custom primers. The study's own analysis went as follows. Raw reads were processed with MiGEC to extract unique molecular identifiers, and MiXCR was used to determine CDR3 positions. Recombination models were inferred per individual with the repgenHMM and IGoR tools using an EM algorithm. Shared clonotypes were analyzed with the tcR package in R, and sharing was normalized by the product of cloneset sizes. Out-of-frame nonproductive sequences were analyzed to study raw recombination free of thymic and clonal selection effects. TCRdb reprocessing: public reads trimmed at Q25 with fastp, clones called with MiXCR, in-frame beta chains kept. One record per CDR3 amino acid sequence lists the most common genes and DNA. For this entry, the V and J calls and clone size follow TCRdb and not the study's own pipeline. The sample table holds hundreds of thousands of distinct CDR3 sequences, of which 15% to 20% were seen once. The leading ten clones occupy around 13% of the sample.

A remark on this clonotype: No cognate antigen has been identified for it. There are no base qualities to consult, and no much larger clone falls within one base.

Separately, the same data were catalogued under a study of T cells expressing NK-cell markers. As the second publication notes: In sorted CD3+CD56+NKG2C+, CD3+CD56+NKG2C- and CD3+CD56-NKG2C+ T-cell subsets from several donors, TCR beta-chain repertoires were profiled. Of the eight sequenced donors, seven were found to be HCMV-seropositive and one was found to be HCMV-seronegative. In several experiments an anti-gammadeltaTCR antibody was added to restrict sorting to alphabetaTCR-expressing T cells. For roughly six donors, the dominant CD3+CD56+NKG2C+ clonotypes were among the top 10 CD8+ clonotypes and accounted for 1.0-7.0% of CD8+ T cells. Those dominant clonotypes were again the most abundant among CD3+CD56-NKG2C+ cells in a handful of donors, at roughly 25-60.1%. It remained unclear whether the expanded NKG2C-expressing T cell clones were specific for HCMV antigens. The eight sequenced donors were randomly selected healthy volunteers, three men and five women. HCMV serostatus was determined by detecting HCMV-specific IgG in serum with a commercial ELISA kit. For a handful of donors, bulk peripheral blood T-cell repertoires were also sequenced from unsorted PBMC. MIGEC was used to demultiplex reads and group the reads by UMI, and MiTCR was used to assemble and quantify clonotypes. To remove erroneous sequences, TCR cDNA sequences were retained only when supported by two or more reads. The tcR package was used for downstream repertoire analysis, with clonotypes matched between fractions based on CDR3 nucleotide sequence plus V segment. VDJmatch was used to annotate antigen specificity against VDJdb, with one amino acid substitution in CDR3 permitted.

This sequence uses TRBV18 and TRBJ2-1; TRBD2 is a possible D gene, resting on 6 matching bases. The TCR comes from a woman under 30 in good health. Specimen: PBMCs. The CDR3 sequence is CASSPTSGNNEQFF. The DNA reads TGTGCCAGCTCACCGACTAGTGGGAACAATGAGCAGTTCTTC.